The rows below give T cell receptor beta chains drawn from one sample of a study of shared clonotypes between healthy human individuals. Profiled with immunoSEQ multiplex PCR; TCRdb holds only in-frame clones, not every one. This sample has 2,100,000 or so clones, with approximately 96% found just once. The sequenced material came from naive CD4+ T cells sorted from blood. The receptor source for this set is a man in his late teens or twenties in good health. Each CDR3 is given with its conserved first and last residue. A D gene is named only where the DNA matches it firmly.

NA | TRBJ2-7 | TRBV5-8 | CASSWEQYF
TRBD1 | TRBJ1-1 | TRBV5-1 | CASSFNSGGNTEAFF
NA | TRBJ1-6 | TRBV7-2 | CASSFVDRGNSPLHF
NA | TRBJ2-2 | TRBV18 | CASSPLRTGVTGELFF
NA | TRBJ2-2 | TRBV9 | CASSLNQGGTGELFF
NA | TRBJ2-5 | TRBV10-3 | CAIKDRQGETQYF
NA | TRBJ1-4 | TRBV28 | CASGREGVGKLFF
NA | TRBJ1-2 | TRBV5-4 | CASGTATRTASTGSYGYTF
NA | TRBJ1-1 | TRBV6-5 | CASSPGVVNTEAFF
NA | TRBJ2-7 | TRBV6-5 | CASSNLYEQYF
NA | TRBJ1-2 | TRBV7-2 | CASSLPGRYGYTF
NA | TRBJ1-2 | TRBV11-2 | CASSSYRGSNYGYTF
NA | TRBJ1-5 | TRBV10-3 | CAISERQKTEPRPQHF
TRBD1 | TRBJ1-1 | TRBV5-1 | CASSQTGANTEAFF
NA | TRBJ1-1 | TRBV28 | CASSRTYTEAFF
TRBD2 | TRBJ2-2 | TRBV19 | CASNRGLAGTGELFF
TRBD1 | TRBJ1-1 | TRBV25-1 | CASSDTIRGAFF
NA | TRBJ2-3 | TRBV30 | CAWVFQGRLQDTQYF